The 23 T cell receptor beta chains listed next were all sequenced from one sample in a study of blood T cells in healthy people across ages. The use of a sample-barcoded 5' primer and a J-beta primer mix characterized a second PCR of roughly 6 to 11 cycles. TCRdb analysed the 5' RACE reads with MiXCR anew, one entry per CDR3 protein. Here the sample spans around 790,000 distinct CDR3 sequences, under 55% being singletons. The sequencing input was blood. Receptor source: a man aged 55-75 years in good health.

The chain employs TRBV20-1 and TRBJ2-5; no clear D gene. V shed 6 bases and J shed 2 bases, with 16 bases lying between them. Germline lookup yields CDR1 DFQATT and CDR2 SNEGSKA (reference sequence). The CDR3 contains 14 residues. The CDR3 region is CSARCGVLQETQYF. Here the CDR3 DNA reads TGCAGTGCCCGGTGTGGGGTTTTACAAGAGACCCAGTACTTC.

The CDR3 DNA is TGTGCCAGCAGCGTAACAGTGCTACCCTTCGACGAGCAGTACTTC. Residues: CASSVTVLPFDEQYF. The chain uses TRBV9 and TRBJ2-7; the D is unclear. V shed 1 base and J shed 5 bases, with 16 bases lying between them. Germline CDR1 reads SGDLS; CDR2 reads YYNGEE. This CDR3 has 15 amino acids.

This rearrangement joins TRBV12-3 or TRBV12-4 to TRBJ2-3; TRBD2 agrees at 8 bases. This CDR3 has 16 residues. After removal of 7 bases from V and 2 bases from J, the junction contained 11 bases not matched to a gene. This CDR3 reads CASTTGAGANTDTQYF. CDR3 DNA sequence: TGTGCCAGCACCACTGGAGCGGGGGCAAACACAGATACGCAGTATTTT.

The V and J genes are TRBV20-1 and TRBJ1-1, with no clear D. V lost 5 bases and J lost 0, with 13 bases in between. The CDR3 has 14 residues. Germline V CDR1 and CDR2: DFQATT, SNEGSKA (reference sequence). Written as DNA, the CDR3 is TGCAGTGCTTTGGACCCAGTACTGAACACTGAAGCTTTCTTT. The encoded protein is CSALDPVLNTEAFF.

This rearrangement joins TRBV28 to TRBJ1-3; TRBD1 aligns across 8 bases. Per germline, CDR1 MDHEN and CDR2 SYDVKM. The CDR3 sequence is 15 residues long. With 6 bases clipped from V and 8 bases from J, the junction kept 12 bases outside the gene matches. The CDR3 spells CASSPTGDRVDTIYF. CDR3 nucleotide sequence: TGTGCCAGCAGCCCGACAGGGGATAGAGTTGACACCATATATTTT.

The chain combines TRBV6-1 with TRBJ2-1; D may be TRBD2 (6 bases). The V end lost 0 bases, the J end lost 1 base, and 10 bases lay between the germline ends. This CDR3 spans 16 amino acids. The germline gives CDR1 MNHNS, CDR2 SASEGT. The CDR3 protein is CASSEARGFSYNEQFF. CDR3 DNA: TGTGCCAGCAGTGAAGCGCGGGGCTTTTCCTACAATGAGCAGTTCTTC.

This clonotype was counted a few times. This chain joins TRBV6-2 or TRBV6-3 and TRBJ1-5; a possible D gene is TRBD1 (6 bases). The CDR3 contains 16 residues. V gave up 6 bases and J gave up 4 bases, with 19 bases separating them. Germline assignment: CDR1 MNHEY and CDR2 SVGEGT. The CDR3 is CASSHSGGRGNQPQHF. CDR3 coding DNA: TGTGCCAGCAGCCACTCGGGGGGCAGGGGAAATCAGCCCCAGCATTTT.

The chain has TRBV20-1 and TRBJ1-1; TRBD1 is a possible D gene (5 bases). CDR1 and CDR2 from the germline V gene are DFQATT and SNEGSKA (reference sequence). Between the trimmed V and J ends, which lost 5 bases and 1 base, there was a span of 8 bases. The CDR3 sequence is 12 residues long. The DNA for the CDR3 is TGCAGTGCTGAGAGGGGGAACACTGAAGCTTTCTTT. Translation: CSAERGNTEAFF.

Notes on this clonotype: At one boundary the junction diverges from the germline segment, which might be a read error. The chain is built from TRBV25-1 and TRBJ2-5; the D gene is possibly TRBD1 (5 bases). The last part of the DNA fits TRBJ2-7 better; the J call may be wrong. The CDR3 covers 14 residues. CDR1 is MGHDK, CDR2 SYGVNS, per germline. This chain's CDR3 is CTSSAPGLGNEQYF. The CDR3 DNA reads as TGTACCAGCAGTGCCCCAGGGCTCGGCAACGAGCAGTACTTC.

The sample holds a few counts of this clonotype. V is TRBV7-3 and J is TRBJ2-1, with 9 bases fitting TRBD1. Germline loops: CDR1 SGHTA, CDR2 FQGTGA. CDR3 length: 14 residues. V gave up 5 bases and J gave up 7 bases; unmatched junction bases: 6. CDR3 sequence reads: CASSKGQGVNEQFF. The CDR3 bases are TGTGCCAGCAGCAAGGGACAGGGCGTGAATGAGCAGTTCTTC.

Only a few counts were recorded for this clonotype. The chain's CDR3 is CASSQEGQGFLPLHF. CDR3 coding DNA: TGCGCCAGCAGCCAAGAGGGACAGGGTTTTTTGCCCCTCCACTTT. The chain combines TRBV4-1 with TRBJ1-6, with 9 bases fitting TRBD1. V was pared by 0 bases and J by 13 bases, with 7 bases of the junction left unmatched. The CDR3 contains 15 residues. Germline-derived CDR1 and CDR2 are MGHRA and YSYEKL.

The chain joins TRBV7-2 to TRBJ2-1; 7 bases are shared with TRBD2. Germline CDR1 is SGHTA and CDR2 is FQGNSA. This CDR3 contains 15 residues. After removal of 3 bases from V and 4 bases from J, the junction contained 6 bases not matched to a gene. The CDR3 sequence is CASSFYVGGYNEQFF. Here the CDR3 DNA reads TGTGCCAGCAGCTTCTACGTGGGGGGGTACAATGAGCAGTTCTTC.

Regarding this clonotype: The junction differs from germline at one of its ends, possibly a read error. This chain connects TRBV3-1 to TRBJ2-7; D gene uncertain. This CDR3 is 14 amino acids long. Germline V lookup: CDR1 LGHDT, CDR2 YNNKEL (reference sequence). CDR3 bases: TGTGCCAGCAGCCAGGCCGGACGTGGGGTCGAGCAGAACTTC. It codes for CASSQAGRGVEQNF.

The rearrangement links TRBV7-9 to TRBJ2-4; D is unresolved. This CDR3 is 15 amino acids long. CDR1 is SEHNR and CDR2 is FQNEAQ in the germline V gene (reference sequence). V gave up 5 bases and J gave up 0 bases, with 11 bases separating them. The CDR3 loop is CASSHDGLAKNIQYF. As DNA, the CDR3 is TGTGCCAGCAGCCATGACGGCCTAGCCAAAAACATTCAGTACTTC.

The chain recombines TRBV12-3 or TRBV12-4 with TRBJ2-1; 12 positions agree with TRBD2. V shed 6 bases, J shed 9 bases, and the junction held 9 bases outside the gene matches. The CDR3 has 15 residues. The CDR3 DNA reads TGTGCCAGCAGCCCACTAGCGGGAGGTCAGGGTGAGCAGTTCTTC. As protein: CASSPLAGGQGEQFF.

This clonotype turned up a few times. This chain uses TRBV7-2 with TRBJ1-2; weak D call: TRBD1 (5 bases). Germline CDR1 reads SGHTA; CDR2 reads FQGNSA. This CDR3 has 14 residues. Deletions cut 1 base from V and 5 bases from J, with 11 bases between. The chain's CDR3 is CASSLGGTDYGYTF. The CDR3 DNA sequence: TGTGCCAGCAGCTTAGGGGGGACGGATTATGGCTACACCTTC.

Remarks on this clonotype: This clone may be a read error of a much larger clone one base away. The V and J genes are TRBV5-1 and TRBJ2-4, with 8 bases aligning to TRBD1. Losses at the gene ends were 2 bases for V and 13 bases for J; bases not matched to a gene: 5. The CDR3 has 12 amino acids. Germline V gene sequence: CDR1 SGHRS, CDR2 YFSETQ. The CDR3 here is CASSFGQGRQYF. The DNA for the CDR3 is TGCGCCAGCAGCTTCGGACAGGGCAGGCAGTACTTC.

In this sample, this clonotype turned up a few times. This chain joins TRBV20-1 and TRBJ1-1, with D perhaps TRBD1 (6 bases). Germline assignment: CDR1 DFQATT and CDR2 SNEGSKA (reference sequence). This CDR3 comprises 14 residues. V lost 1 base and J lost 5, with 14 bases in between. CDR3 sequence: CSARGSGVRTEAFF. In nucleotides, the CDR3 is TGCAGTGCTAGAGGATCAGGGGTAAGGACTGAAGCTTTCTTT.

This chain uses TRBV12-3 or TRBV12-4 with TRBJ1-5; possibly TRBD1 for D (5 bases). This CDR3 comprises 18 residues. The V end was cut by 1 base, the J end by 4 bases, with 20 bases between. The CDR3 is CASSLGTNKESKNQPQHF. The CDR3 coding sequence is TGTGCCAGCAGTTTAGGGACAAACAAGGAAAGTAAGAATCAGCCCCAGCATTTT.

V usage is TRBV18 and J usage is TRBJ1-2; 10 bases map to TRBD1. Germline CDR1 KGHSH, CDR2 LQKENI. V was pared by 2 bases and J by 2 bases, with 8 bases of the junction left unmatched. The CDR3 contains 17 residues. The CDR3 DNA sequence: TGTGCCAGCTCACCAACGCCCATGGACAGGGGGAACTATGGCTACACCTTC. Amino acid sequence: CASSPTPMDRGNYGYTF.

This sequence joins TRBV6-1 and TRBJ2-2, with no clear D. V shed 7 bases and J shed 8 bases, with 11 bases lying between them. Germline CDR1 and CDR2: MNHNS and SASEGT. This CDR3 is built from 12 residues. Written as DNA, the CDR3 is TGTGCCAGCACTGCCCGGGTGGGGGAGCTGTTTTTT. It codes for CASTARVGELFF.

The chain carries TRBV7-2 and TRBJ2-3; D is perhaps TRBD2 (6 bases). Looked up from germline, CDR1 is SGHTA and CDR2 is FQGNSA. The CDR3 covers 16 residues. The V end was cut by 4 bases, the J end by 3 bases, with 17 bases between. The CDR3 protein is CASSWALGSGTDTQYF. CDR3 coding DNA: TGTGCCAGCAGCTGGGCCTTGGGTAGCGGAACAGATACGCAGTATTTT.

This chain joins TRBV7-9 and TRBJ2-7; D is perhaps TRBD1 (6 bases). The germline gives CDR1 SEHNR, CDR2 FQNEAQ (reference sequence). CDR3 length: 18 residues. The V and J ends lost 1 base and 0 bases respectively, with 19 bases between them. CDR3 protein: CASSLVTGFTTSSYEQYF. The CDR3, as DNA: TGTGCCAGCAGCTTAGTTACAGGGTTTACTACGAGCTCCTACGAGCAGTACTTC. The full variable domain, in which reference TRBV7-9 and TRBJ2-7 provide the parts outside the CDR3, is DTGVSQNPRHKITKRGQNVTFRCDPISEHNRLYWYRQTLGQGPEFLTYFQNEAQLEKSRLLSDRFSAERPKGSFSTLEIQRTEQGDSAMYLCASSLVTGFTTSSYEQYFGPGTRLTVT.